This T cell receptor beta chain was retrieved from a study of blood T cell repertoires in COVID-19 (dated by TCRdb to about 2020). Looking at the study overall: Samples from collaborators originated in the United States, Italy and Spain and spanned both the acute and convalescent phases of COVID-19. The dataset comprised deeply sampled blood TCRbeta repertoires from subjects exposed to, actively infected with, or recovered from COVID-19. The repertoires were made available in a free public database intended to serve as a resource for research on the immune response to SARS-CoV-2. The prospective study material was composed of cDNA or gDNA derived from T cells, B-cell-depleted T cells, or PBMCs. Where available, HLA class I and class II types were taken from metadata supplied by the sample provider and were not determined by assay-based typing. A de-identified subject ID, COVID-19 status, age in years and sex were almost always included in the sample metadata. Samples came from the ongoing ImmuneRACE study (first 160 participants) plus 1,254 subjects from 6 global collaborators.

The immunoSEQ Assay, a bias-controlled multiplex PCR, was used to amplify TCRbeta CDR3 regions from genomic DNA. The study's processing was this. The number of nucleated cells in each sample was estimated by amplification of reference gene primers within the assay. To quantify the absolute abundance of each unique TCRbeta CDR3 rearrangement, sequence reads were collapsed and filtered. For each sample, productive Simpson clonality was calculated by taking the square root of Simpson's diversity index across productive rearrangements. The table comes from immuneACCESS by way of TCRdb, which keeps in-frame sequences with V and J called. Part of the clones is missing from these tables; in studies checked, under half for an unresolved V gene and the rest for unknown reasons. The V and J calls and the clone size are those of that table, but D and trimming were determined from the DNA. For this sample the table gives just over 95,000 clones, of which approximately 90% were detected only once. About 1.8% of the sample is held by the ten biggest clonotypes.

The collaborating institutions used their own protocols to collect whole blood in K2EDTA tubes. For TCRbeta analysis, collaborators shipped samples in one of three forms: frozen whole blood, isolated PBMCs, or DNA extracted from either of those sample types. Overall study outcomes, separate from this receptor: Clinical and demographic metadata were provided uncurated, with the amount varying by source and participant.

Points on this clone: The target of this receptor is not known. Base qualities are missing; no much larger clone stands one base away.

The CDR3 starts with the cysteine, ends with the phenylalanine, and has 15 residues. Only the CDR3 portion is preserved as DNA: 45 bases, with reading frame beginning at the first base. Trimming accounts for 5 bases at V and 5 bases at J, while the number of junction bases matched to no gene is 7. CDR1 and CDR2 are read off the germline V gene (reference sequence) as SEHNR and FQNEAQ. This sequence originates from a man between 60 and 75 years old with acute or convalescent COVID-19. Recombination linked TRBV7-9 to TRBJ1-1, with 11 junctional bases fitting TRBD1. Sequencing was done on a sample of peripheral blood. The DNA sequence is given as TGTGCCAGCAGCGATGGGACAGGGGGTCGGACTGAAGCTTTCTTT. It encodes CASSDGTGGRTEAFF.